This TCR beta chain was profiled in a study of T cells in Graves' hyperthyroidism and ophthalmopathy. Study at large: Peripheral blood collection took place at initial diagnosis, before any treatment.

Authors of the study amplified TCR beta CDR3 regions from RNA transcripts. HTBI primers were the set used in a first-round RT-PCR of the TCR CDR3. TCRdb passed the multiplex PCR reads through MiXCR, listing each CDR3 protein once. The sample records hundreds of thousands of distinct CDR3 sequences, around 20% being singletons. This clonotype occurred many times. The hyperthyroidism patients had all been newly diagnosed, and their disease duration was under 2 months. Their ages ranged from 18 to 65 years. The CDR3 is 17 residues long. Germline CDR1 reads MNHEY; CDR2 reads SVGAGI. Trimming removed 3 bases at V and 0 bases at J, with 15 bases between.

This sequence originates from a woman in her forties or fifties with Graves' hyperthyroidism that later progressed to Graves' ophthalmopathy. This sequence joins TRBV6-5 and TRBJ1-3; D remains unclear. The sequenced sample was blood. This CDR3 reads CASSYLPPGISGNTIYF. As DNA, the CDR3 is TGTGCCAGCAGTTATCTCCCCCCGGGGATCTCTGGAAACACCATATATTTT.